Below, one T cell receptor beta chain is given with its context. As processed by the authors: Estimates of nucleated cell counts were drawn from the amplification of reference gene primers. Sequenced by immunoSEQ multiplex PCR; TCRdb stores in-frame clones only, minus some. That table furnishes V, J and clone size, whereas the DNA furnished D and trimming. The sample carries roughly 500,000 clones, roughly 90% recorded once. This entry is derived from a study of blood T cell repertoires in COVID-19. V was clipped by 1 base and J by 0 bases; unmatched bases: 3. The CDR3 has 15 amino acids. CDR1 and CDR2 (germline): LGHNA, YSLEER. Participant-given clinical history determined each cohort assignment. For recovered donors of Cohort 3, there were two negative PCRs, clearance, or symptom resolution.

Sequenced material: PBMCs or T cells enriched from blood (not recorded which). The genes are TRBV4-3 and TRBJ2-7; TRBD1 agrees at 7 bases. The sequence was obtained from a woman aged 40-49 years who had recovered from COVID-19. CDR3 protein: CASSQVWDSSYEQYF. Written as DNA, the CDR3 is TGCGCCAGCAGCCAAGTATGGGACAGCTCCTACGAGCAGTACTTC.